These 20 T cell receptor beta chains were all obtained from the same sample, sequenced in a study of blood T cell repertoires in COVID-19. Only in-frame clones appear in the TCRdb table, and some are missing; sequencing was by immunoSEQ multiplex PCR. The sample yields approximately 90,000 clones, approximately 89% seen once. Material: peripheral blood. The receptors shown here come from a human donor in a cohort sampled during active COVID-19.

V gene TRBV4-2 combines with J gene TRBJ1-2, with unresolved D. The CDR3 sequence is 13 residues long. Trimming removed 4 bases at V and 7 bases at J, with 13 bases between. In germline, CDR1 is LGHNA, CDR2 YNFKEQ. CDR3 DNA sequence: TGTGCCAGCAGCCCCCCAGTCCAGTCTGGCTACACCTTC. Its translation: CASSPPVQSGYTF.

The V call is TRBV9, the J call TRBJ2-1, with TRBD2 matching 8 bases. The CDR3 is 17 amino acids. Germline trimming cut 3 bases from V and 0 bases from J; bases unmatched to any gene: 8. Germline V gene sequence: CDR1 SGDLS, CDR2 YYNGEE. The CDR3 DNA is TGTGCCAGCAGCGACGGCTACGGGACTAGCTCCTACAATGAGCAGTTCTTC. Protein: CASSDGYGTSSYNEQFF.

There are many counts of this clone. The rearrangement uses TRBV15 and TRBJ1-6; D is unresolved. Germline CDR1 and CDR2: LNHNV and YYDKDF (reference sequence). V lost 5 bases, J lost 3 bases, and 8 bases lay in between. This CDR3 is built from 14 residues. Here the CDR3 reads CATSGQSYNSPLHF. The CDR3 region has the DNA TGTGCCACCAGCGGGCAGAGCTATAATTCACCCCTCCACTTT.

This chain uses TRBV2 with TRBJ1-3; perhaps TRBD1 as D (6 bases). The CDR3 is 15 amino acids. Germline CDR1 is SNHLY and CDR2 is FYNNEI. V was clipped by 5 bases and J by 3 bases, with 14 bases between them. The CDR3 spells CASSTKRTVGNTIYF. Here the CDR3 DNA reads TGTGCCAGCAGTACTAAACGGACAGTTGGAAACACCATATATTTT. The full variable domain, its missing parts supplied by reference TRBV2 and TRBJ1-3, is EPEVTQTPSHQVTQMGQEVILRCVPISNHLYFYWYRQILGQKVEFLVSFYNNEISEKSEIFDDQFSVERPDGSNFTLKIRSTKLEDSAMYFCASSTKRTVGNTIYFGEGSWLTVV.

This chain connects TRBV27 to TRBJ2-1, with 10 bases that match TRBD2. V trimming: 3 bases; J trimming: 9 bases; junction bases outside the gene matches: 5. The V gene's germline CDR1 is MNHEY and CDR2 SMNVEV (reference sequence). The CDR3 runs to 14 residues. The CDR3 DNA reads TGTGCCAGCAGTTTCAGCGGGGGGGCCAGTGAGCAGTTCTTC. It specifies CASSFSGGASEQFF.

This chain uses TRBV10-3 with TRBJ1-2; maybe TRBD1 (6 bases). The length of the CDR3 is 13 residues. The V gene lost 6 bases and the J gene lost 2 bases, with 10 bases spanning the gap. Germline CDR1 reads ENHRY; CDR2 reads SYGVKD. The CDR3: CAISRTGNYGYTF. The CDR3 coding sequence is TGTGCCATCAGCCGAACAGGGAACTATGGCTACACCTTC.

The chain couples TRBV6-2 or TRBV6-3 to TRBJ1-4, with D possibly TRBD1 on 6 matching bases. Germline loops: CDR1 MNHEY, CDR2 SVGEGT. Trimming stripped 3 bases from V and 3 bases from J, with 11 bases between. This CDR3 contains 15 residues. The CDR3 DNA sequence: TGTGCCAGCAGTTATCTCGGGACACCTAATGAAAAACTGTTTTTT. This translates into CASSYLGTPNEKLFF.

The chain is built from TRBV19 and TRBJ2-1; 8 nucleotides line up with TRBD2. J gave up 4 bases and V 7 bases, and 9 bases lay outside the gene matches. Germline-derived CDR1 and CDR2 are LNHDA and SQIVND (reference sequence). The CDR3 runs to 15 residues. In DNA form, the CDR3 reads TGTGCCAGTACCTCGGGGGGGGTCCTTTACAATGAGCAGTTCTTC. It encodes CASTSGGVLYNEQFF.

This chain joins TRBV4-2 and TRBJ1-1; 7 bases line up with TRBD1. The germline gives CDR1 LGHNA, CDR2 YNFKEQ. Trimming took 0 bases from V and 11 from J; bases not matched to a gene: 9. This CDR3 has 14 amino acids. Written as DNA, the CDR3 is TGTGCCAGCAGCCAAGAAGTCACCCTGACAGGGGCTTTCTTT. Translated, it gives CASSQEVTLTGAFF.

This chain joins TRBV7-8 and TRBJ1-1; TRBD1 matches 11 bases. The germline V gene encodes CDR1 SGHVS and CDR2 FQNEAQ. The CDR3 has 14 amino acids. The V segment lost 5 bases and the J segment 8 bases; nucleotides outside the gene matches: 7. The CDR3 is CASSPGQGAREAFF. CDR3 coding DNA: TGTGCCAGCAGCCCAGGACAGGGGGCACGGGAAGCTTTCTTT.

The chain is built from TRBV1 and TRBJ2-7; the table's D call, TRBD2, was not checked against the DNA. TRBV1 corresponds to a pseudogene. The CDR3 runs 16 residues. CDR3 in amino acids: CTSSHTTRDRSYEQYF. The CDR3 DNA reads TGCACCAGCAGCCACACCACGCGGGACCGATCCTACGAGCAGTACTTC.

This chain connects TRBV7-9 to TRBJ1-2; D may be TRBD1 (5 bases). This CDR3 is 12 amino acids long. Germline values: CDR1 SEHNR, CDR2 FQNEAQ (reference sequence). V shed 4 bases and J shed 8 bases, with 11 bases lying between them. CDR3 loop: CASSSRGKGYTF. The CDR3 DNA reads TGTGCCAGCAGCTCTAGGGGTAAAGGCTACACCTTC.

Comments on this clone: Other DNA sequences of this sample code for an identical CDR3. The rearrangement joins TRBV9 to TRBJ1-1; D not certain. Per germline, CDR1 SGDLS and CDR2 YYNGEE. The ends were cut back, 0 bases at V and 3 bases at J, with 6 bases in the middle. The CDR3 length is 13 residues. The CDR3 sequence: CASSVGGDTEAFF. CDR3 bases: TGTGCCAGCAGCGTAGGAGGAGACACTGAAGCTTTCTTT. Drawing the rest from reference TRBV9 and TRBJ1-1, the complete variable domain is DSGVTQTPKHLITATGQRVTLRCSPRSGDLSVYWYQQSLDQGLQFLIQYYNGEERAKGNILERFSAQQFPDLHSELNLSSLELGDSALYFCASSVGGDTEAFFGQGTRLTVV.

The chain carries TRBV28 and TRBJ1-5, with D perhaps matching TRBD1 (6 bases). The CDR3 has 15 residues. Germline V gives CDR1 MDHEN, CDR2 SYDVKM. The V gene lost 6 bases and the J gene lost 1 base, with 13 bases spanning the gap. This chain's CDR3 is CASSNHGQSNQPQHF. The CDR3 DNA is TGTGCCAGCAGCAACCACGGACAGAGCAATCAGCCCCAGCATTTT.

The rearrangement links TRBV7-2 to TRBJ1-2; D ambiguous. The V gene lost 2 bases and the J gene lost 2 bases, with 9 bases spanning the gap. This CDR3 is 14 amino acids long. Germline CDR1 reads SGHTA; CDR2 reads FQGNSA. Written as DNA, the CDR3 is TGTGCCAGCAGCTTACGTCAGGTGAACTATGGCTACACCTTC. Translating it yields CASSLRQVNYGYTF.

J is TRBJ1-1 and V is TRBV3-1 (or the pseudogene TRBV3-2); 7 positions agree with TRBD1. The CDR3 extends over 14 amino acids. Germline lookup yields CDR1 LGHDT and CDR2 YNNKEL (reference sequence). The junction had 7 bases not matched to a gene; V was cut back by 5 bases and J by 4 bases. The CDR3 DNA reads TGTGCCAGCAGCAAAAAGGGGGCGTTCACTGAAGCTTTCTTT. This encodes CASSKKGAFTEAFF.

V and J are TRBV18 and TRBJ2-3; D is perhaps TRBD1 (5 bases). Trimming removed 1 base at V and 4 bases at J, with 9 bases between. Germline V gene data show CDR1 as KGHSH and CDR2 as LQKENI. This CDR3 contains 14 residues. CDR3 residues: CASSPLRVADTQYF. The DNA of the CDR3 is TGTGCCAGCTCACCACTCAGGGTGGCAGATACGCAGTATTTT.

The chain couples TRBV3-1 (or the pseudogene TRBV3-2) to TRBJ1-2, with D unresolved. Trimming cost V 3 bases and J 8 bases, with 19 bases left between them. The CDR3 contains 15 residues. Germline V lookup: CDR1 LGHDT, CDR2 YNNKEL (reference sequence). The chain's CDR3 is CASSQVMGSPTGYTF. The CDR3 region has the DNA TGTGCCAGCAGCCAGGTAATGGGCTCCCCTACCGGCTACACCTTC.

The V call is TRBV12-3 or TRBV12-4, the J call TRBJ1-2; the D gene is possibly TRBD1 (5 bases). Trimming took 5 bases from V and 7 from J, leaving 14 bases between them. The CDR3 has 13 amino acids. CDR3 in amino acids: CASSRSTDAGYTF. The CDR3 nucleotides are TGTGCCAGCAGTCGTTCGACAGATGCTGGCTACACCTTC.

The rearrangement uses TRBV5-6 and TRBJ1-2, with D perhaps TRBD1 (5 bases). V lost 0 bases to trimming and J lost 3 bases, with 9 bases between them. This CDR3 is 14 amino acids long. Germline V CDR1 and CDR2: SGHDT, YYEEEE. The CDR3 DNA sequence: TGTGCCAGCAGCTTGGGACAGCTGGACTATGGCTACACCTTC. It is translated as CASSLGQLDYGYTF.